This T cell receptor (beta chain) was captured by sequencing in a study of blood T cell repertoires in COVID-19. The wider study: Collection of acute and convalescent COVID-19 samples took place in the United States, Italy and Spain.

In the original workflow: Nucleated cell number was recorded as an estimate derived from reference gene primer amplification. TCRdb's copy holds only in-frame clones and misses some; the assay was immunoSEQ multiplex PCR. From that table come the V and J calls and clone size; the DNA was used to work out D and trimming. Seen here are 93,000 or so clones, around 90% observed once, and the top ten hold roughly 3%. Germline CDR1 and CDR2: LGHDT and YNNKEL (reference sequence). This CDR3 spans 15 amino acids. Trimming took off 4 bases at V and 3 bases at J, with 13 bases between the two ends. This receptor was taken from a man between 50 and 59 years old in a cohort sampled during active COVID-19. What was sequenced was peripheral blood. V and J are TRBV3-1 (or the pseudogene TRBV3-2) and TRBJ1-5; D gene unclear. CDR3 in DNA: TGTGCCAGCAGCCCCACCGCGCGGGACAATCAGCCCCAGCATTTT. Its translation: CASSPTARDNQPQHF.